This T cell receptor beta chain was captured by sequencing in a study of T cells in Graves' hyperthyroidism and ophthalmopathy. Notes on the study in general: In validation, the model predicted ophthalmopathy. These predictions came a median about 6.2 months before onset.

Concerning this clonotype itself: The antigen is not known. Germline and junction disagree at one end, which may indicate a read error.

What was amplified from RNA transcripts were TCR beta CDR3 regions. The HTBI primer set drove a first-round RT-PCR of the TCR CDR3. TCRdb reprocessed the multiplex PCR reads via MiXCR and lists one record per CDR3 protein. The repertoire holds roughly 580,000 distinct CDR3 sequences, with roughly 50% as singletons. Uncontrolled infection, other autoimmune disease, pregnancy or lactation led to exclusion. CDR3 length equals 13 residues. In germline, CDR1 is SEHNR, CDR2 FQNEAQ (reference sequence). The sample taken for sequencing was peripheral blood or thyroid tissue (not recorded which). The sequence derives from a woman under 30 with Graves' hyperthyroidism. The genes are TRBV7-9 and TRBJ2-7; the D gene is possibly TRBD2 (5 bases). The CDR3 here is CASSLDGTGELYF. Here the CDR3 DNA reads TGTGCCAGCAGCTTAGACGGCACCGGGGAGCTGTACTTC.